This T cell receptor beta chain was recovered during a study of blood T cell repertoires in COVID-19 (dated by TCRdb to the early 2020s). Regarding the study in general: Collaborator samples came from the United States, Italy and Spain and covered acute and convalescent phases of COVID-19. The samples were drawn from two sources: the first 160 participants of the ongoing ImmuneRACE study, and 950 to 1,500 subjects contributed by 6 global collaborators. A de-identified subject ID, COVID-19 status, age in years and sex were almost always included in the sample metadata. Deeply sampled blood TCRbeta repertoires from subjects exposed to, actively infected with, or recovered from COVID-19 were included in the dataset. The repertoires were made available in a free public database intended to serve as a resource for research on the immune response to SARS-CoV-2. Where available, HLA class I and class II types were obtained from metadata supplied by the sample provider rather than from assay-based typing. The prospective study material was composed of cDNA or gDNA derived from T cells, B-cell-depleted T cells, or PBMCs.

The research as a whole found: Clinical and demographic metadata were provided uncurated, with the amount varying by source and participant.

The immunoSEQ Assay, a bias-controlled multiplex PCR, was used to amplify TCRbeta CDR3 regions from genomic DNA. In the source study's methods: Nucleated cell counts per sample were estimated from amplification of reference gene primers within the assay. To quantify the absolute abundance of each unique TCRbeta CDR3 rearrangement, sequence reads were collapsed and filtered. For each sample, productive Simpson clonality was calculated as the square root of Simpson's diversity index across productive rearrangements. Not all clones reach the TCRdb copy of this immuneACCESS table, which keeps in-frame sequences only. Checked studies attribute under half of the gap to unresolved V genes and leave the rest unexplained. That table gives V, J and clone size, and the DNA gave D and trimming. This sample gives nearly 110,000 clones in total; around nine tenths of them show up just once. The ten largest clones capture roughly 1.2% of the sample.

Note on this clone: The antigen this receptor binds is unknown. No base qualities exist here, and no much larger clone lies one base off it.

Whole blood was collected in K2EDTA tubes by collaborating institutions according to the institutions' own protocols. For TCRbeta analysis, collaborators shipped samples in one of three forms: frozen whole blood, isolated PBMCs, or DNA extracted from either of those sample types. Between the V and J ends, shortened by 5 bases and 10 bases respectively, the junction contains 9 bases. The CDR3 covers 12 residues, taking in both the cysteine and the phenylalanine. Left in the record is the CDR3 DNA by itself, 36 bases read in frame from the first base. CDR1 and CDR2, looked up from the germline V gene (reference sequence), are SEHNR and FQNEAQ.

Recombination linked TRBV7-9 to TRBJ1-6; matching of 5 bases hints at TRBD1 as the D gene. This clonotype was sampled from a woman aged 25 to 39 with acute or convalescent COVID-19. Sequencing input: peripheral blood. Here the CDR3 is given as CASSHPGSPLHF. The DNA sequence is given as TGTGCCAGCAGCCACCCAGGGTCACCCCTCCACTTT.